A selection of T cell receptor beta chains follows, all from one sample in a study of cytomegalovirus exposure and HLA in healthy donors. TCRdb keeps only in-frame clones here, not all; method: immunoSEQ multiplex PCR. The sample shows 150,000 to 200,000 clones, 80% of them seen only once. The sequencing input was PBMCs. The receptor set was obtained from a woman in her 40s in good health and CMV-seronegative. The conserved cysteine and the conserved F or W are not part of the CDR3 here. Fields, in order: V gene, clone size, J gene, CDR3 length, CDR3 protein. Only some rows state a clone size, as once, few, many or a class for expanded clones.

>TRBV4-3|-|TRBJ1-2|14
ASSQDINSVNYGYT
>TRBV21-1|-|TRBJ1-5|14
ASSTDLTARNQPQH
>TRBV29-1|-|TRBJ2-7|11
SPTSGPPYEQY
>TRBV5-6|-|TRBJ2-3|14
ASSLAKGAGADTQY
>TRBV6-6|few|TRBJ1-1|9
ASRRGTEAF
>TRBV4-3|-|TRBJ2-1|18
ASSQGLRASGSASYNEQF
>TRBV7-2|-|TRBJ2-2|13
ASSLGAIDTGELF
>TRBV27|-|TRBJ1-2|12
ASSGGQGNYGYT
>TRBV21-1|few|TRBJ2-1|13
ASSKSGPAGSEQF
>TRBV11-3|once|TRBJ2-3|12
ASSLRGGADTQY
>TRBV27|few|TRBJ2-1|12
ASSLSAGEHEQF
>TRBV29-1|-|TRBJ2-3|13
SVTPGTGSTDTQY
>TRBV30|-|TRBJ1-1|11
AWMGQAGSEAF
>TRBV9|-|TRBJ2-5|14
ASSVSAQTTRETQY
>TRBV19|-|TRBJ2-4|13
ASSKLAEGKNIQY
>TRBV6-1|-|TRBJ1-2|12
ASEKGRAHEGYT
>TRBV29-1|-|TRBJ2-3|13
SVANRGRGTDTQY
>TRBV7-2|-|TRBJ1-1|13
ASSYDTGAGAEAF
>TRBV5-1|-|TRBJ2-5|13
ASSLGQGAGETQY
>TRBV4-3|-|TRBJ2-1|13
ASSVGGSSYNEQF